This paragraph reports one T cell receptor (beta chain). Data came from immunoSEQ multiplex PCR; TCRdb stores just in-frame clones and leaves some out. The sample holds a few hundred thousand clones, about 90% seen once. This specimen belongs to a study of blood T cell repertoires in COVID-19. Input material: PBMCs or T cells enriched from blood (not recorded which). This sequence originates from a man aged 25-40 years who had been exposed to COVID-19.

In nucleotides, the CDR3 is TGTGCCAGCTCACCCTTGACAGGGGGCGCTGAGACCCAGTACTTC. Translating gives CASSPLTGGAETQYF. The chain employs TRBV18 and TRBJ2-5, with 10 bases that match TRBD1. The V and J ends lost 3 bases and 5 bases, in that order; junction bases with no gene match: 6. CDR1 KGHSH and CDR2 LQKENI come from the germline V gene. The CDR3 runs to 15 residues.